The clone carrying this T cell receptor beta chain turned up a few times. Its antigen is still unknown. These data are taken from a study of cytomegalovirus exposure and HLA in healthy donors. Study conclusions and caveats: In vitro checks showed that a few CMV-associated chains really do target CMV antigens. Researchers had no immune exposure information except CMV serostatus available. Later on, an analysis tied 15,000 or so TCR beta sequences to HLA alleles at 0.05 false discovery rate.

A multiplex PCR was run with 60 Vbeta primers and 13 Jbeta primers. Repertoires were generated with immunoSEQ multiplex PCR, while TCRdb's copy carries only in-frame clones and drops some. The table shows around 170,000 clones, with over 60% occurring only once. Trimming cost V 3 bases and J 1 base, with 9 bases left between them. Germline CDR1 SEHNR, CDR2 FQNEAQ (reference sequence). The CDR3 totals 14 residues. The sequenced material came from PBMCs. This receptor was taken from a girl aged 5 to 17 in good health and CMV-seronegative. This chain uses TRBV7-9 with TRBJ1-1; perhaps TRBD1 as D (6 bases). In nucleotides, the CDR3 is TGTGCCAGCAGCTTCGACAGGACGAACACTGAAGCTTTCTTT. Translated, it gives CASSFDRTNTEAFF.